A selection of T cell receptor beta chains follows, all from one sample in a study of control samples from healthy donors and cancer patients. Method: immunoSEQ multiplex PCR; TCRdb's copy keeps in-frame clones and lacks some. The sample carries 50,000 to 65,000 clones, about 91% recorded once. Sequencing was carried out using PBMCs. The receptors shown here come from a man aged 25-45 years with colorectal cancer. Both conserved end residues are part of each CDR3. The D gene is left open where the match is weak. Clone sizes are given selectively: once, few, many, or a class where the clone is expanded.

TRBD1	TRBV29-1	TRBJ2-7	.	CSASLDRATYF	TGCAGCGCTTCCTTGGACAGGGCGACGTACTTC
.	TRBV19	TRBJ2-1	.	CASSQGHTYNEQFF	TGTGCCAGTAGTCAGGGACATACCTACAATGAGCAGTTCTTC
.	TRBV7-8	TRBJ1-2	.	CASSLVQYGYGYTF	TGTGCCAGCAGCTTAGTGCAATATGGGTATGGCTACACCTTC
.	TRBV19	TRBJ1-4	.	CATTSGYYEKLFF	TGTGCCACGACTTCAGGGTATTATGAAAAACTGTTTTTT
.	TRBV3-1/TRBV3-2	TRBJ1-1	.	CASSPWTRGLGIRSTEAFF	TGTGCCAGCAGCCCCTGGACTCGAGGGTTGGGTATTAGGAGCACTGAAGCTTTCTTT
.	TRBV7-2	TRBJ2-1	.	CASSLKGPGNEQFF	TGTGCCAGCAGCCTCAAGGGGCCTGGAAATGAGCAGTTCTTC
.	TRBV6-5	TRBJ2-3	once	CASSLEQSRTDTQYF	TGTGCCAGCAGTCTGGAGCAGTCCCGCACAGATACGCAGTATTTT
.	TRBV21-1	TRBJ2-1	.	CASSNTETEVYEQFF	TGTGCCAGCAGCAATACAGAGACAGAAGTTTATGAGCAGTTCTTC
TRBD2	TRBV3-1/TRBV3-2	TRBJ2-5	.	CARGLAGAQETQYF	TGTGCCAGGGGACTAGCGGGGGCTCAAGAGACCCAGTACTTC
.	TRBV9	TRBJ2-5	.	CASSVLAGGGETQYF	TGTGCCAGCAGCGTACTGGCAGGGGGGGGAGAGACCCAGTACTTC
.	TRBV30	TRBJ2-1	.	CAWSVQHGGYNEQFF	TGTGCCTGGAGTGTACAACACGGGGGTTACAATGAGCAGTTCTTC
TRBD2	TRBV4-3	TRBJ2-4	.	CASSPRLASNIQYF	TGCGCCAGCAGCCCCCGACTAGCGTCAAACATTCAGTACTTC
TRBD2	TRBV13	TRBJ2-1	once	CASSSLGGSFAEQFF	TGTGCCAGCAGCTCCCTCGGGGGGTCCTTCGCTGAGCAGTTCTTC
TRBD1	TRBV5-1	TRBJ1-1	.	CASYQGDTEAFF	TGCGCCAGCTACCAGGGGGACACTGAAGCTTTCTTT
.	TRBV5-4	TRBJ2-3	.	CASSRQGDTQYF	TGTGCCAGCAGCCGCCAGGGTGATACGCAGTATTTT
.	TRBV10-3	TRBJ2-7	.	CAISESAGLLSYEQYF	TGTGCCATCAGTGAGTCGGCGGGCCTCCTCTCCTACGAGCAGTACTTC
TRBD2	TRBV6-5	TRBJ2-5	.	CASSYWGGSGETQYF	TGTGCCAGCAGTTACTGGGGGGGTAGCGGGGAGACCCAGTACTTC
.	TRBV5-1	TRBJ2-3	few	CASSLLGTDTQYF	TGCGCCAGCAGCTTGCTAGGGACAGATACGCAGTATTTT
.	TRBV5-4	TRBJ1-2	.	CASSTHDRSYTF	TGTGCCAGCAGCACACACGACAGAAGCTACACCTTC
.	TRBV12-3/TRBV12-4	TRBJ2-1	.	CASRLLLNNEQFF	TGTGCCAGCAGGCTCCTCTTGAACAATGAGCAGTTCTTC
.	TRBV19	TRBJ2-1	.	CASNRLGAGSNEQFF	TGTGCCAGTAATAGGTTGGGGGCAGGGAGCAATGAGCAGTTCTTC
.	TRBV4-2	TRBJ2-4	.	CASSQELDGSFKNIQYF	TGTGCCAGCAGCCAAGAGCTCGACGGAAGTTTCAAAAACATTCAGTACTTC
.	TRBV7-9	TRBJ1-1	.	CASSFRAEAFF	TGTGCCAGCAGCTTTAGGGCAGAAGCTTTCTTT
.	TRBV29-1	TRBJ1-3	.	CSAALGLGRASSGNTIYF	TGCAGCGCAGCGCTTGGATTGGGCAGGGCGAGCTCTGGAAACACCATATATTTT
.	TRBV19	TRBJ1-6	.	CASSIEDGNNSPLHF	TGTGCCAGTAGTATCGAAGACGGGAATAATTCACCCCTCCACTTT
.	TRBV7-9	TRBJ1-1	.	CASTKTPALEAFF	TGTGCCAGCACGAAGACCCCAGCCCTTGAAGCTTTCTTT
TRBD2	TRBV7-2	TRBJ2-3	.	CASSLGGGYGADTQYF	TGTGCCAGCAGCTTAGGCGGGGGGTATGGGGCAGATACGCAGTATTTT
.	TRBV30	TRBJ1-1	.	CAWAPGGGAYAFF	TGTGCCTGGGCCCCGGGGGGGGGCGCGTACGCTTTCTTT
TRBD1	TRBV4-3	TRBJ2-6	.	CASTTLRGSGANVLTF	TGCGCCAGCACCACACTCAGGGGGTCTGGGGCCAACGTCCTGACTTTC
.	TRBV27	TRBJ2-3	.	CASSLYDTQYF	TGTGCCAGCAGTTTATATGATACGCAGTATTTT
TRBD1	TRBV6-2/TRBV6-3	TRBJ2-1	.	CASSDRQGAYNEQFF	TGTGCCAGCAGTGACCGGCAGGGGGCCTACAATGAGCAGTTCTTC
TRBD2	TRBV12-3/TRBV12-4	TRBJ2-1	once	CASIYSGGNEQFF	TGTGCCAGCATCTACAGCGGGGGCAATGAGCAGTTCTTC
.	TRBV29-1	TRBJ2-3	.	CSVVVGGGTDTQYF	TGCAGCGTTGTGGTGGGCGGTGGCACAGATACGCAGTATTTT
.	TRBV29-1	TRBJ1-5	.	CSAGDTNSNQPQHF	TGCAGCGCTGGGGACACGAATAGCAATCAGCCCCAGCATTTT
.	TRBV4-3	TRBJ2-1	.	CASSPDGGGDEQFF	TGCGCCAGCAGCCCCGATGGGGGGGGCGATGAGCAGTTCTTC
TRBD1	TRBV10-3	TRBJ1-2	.	CAISERTGYGYTF	TGTGCCATCAGTGAAAGGACAGGCTATGGCTACACCTTC
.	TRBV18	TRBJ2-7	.	CASSPEPGGIGYYEQYF	TGTGCCAGCTCACCAGAACCCGGGGGCATCGGATACTACGAGCAGTACTTC
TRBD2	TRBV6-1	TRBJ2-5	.	CASSEASGGVETQYF	TGTGCCAGCAGTGAGGCTAGCGGGGGGGTGGAGACCCAGTACTTC
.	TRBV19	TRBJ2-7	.	CASSNAYEQYF	TGTGCCAGTAGTAATGCCTACGAGCAGTACTTC
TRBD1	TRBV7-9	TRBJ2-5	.	CASSGEGQGALGQETQYF	TGTGCCAGCAGCGGGGAGGGACAGGGGGCGTTGGGCCAAGAGACCCAGTACTTC
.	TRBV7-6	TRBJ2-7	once	CASSPIHSAGLPSYEQYF	TGTGCCAGCAGCCCTATCCATTCCGCGGGCCTTCCCTCCTACGAGCAGTACTTC